One T cell receptor (beta chain) is described in this entry. Its antigen is not known. This entry comes from a study of T-cell memory formation after mild COVID-19. Germline values: CDR1 MNHEY, CDR2 SVGEGT. Trimming stripped 2 bases from V and 9 bases from J, with 5 bases between. The CDR3 extends over 11 amino acids. General study results and limits: The SARS-CoV-2 specificity of second-wave clones reaching peak at day 37 remained unverified.

MiXCR was run by TCRdb on the 5' RACE reads, yielding one entry per CDR3 protein. In the table there are about 320,000 distinct CDR3 sequences, around 15% of which are singletons. Material: PBMCs or a T cell subset sorted from them (not recorded which). The J gene is TRBJ1-5, the V gene TRBV6-2 or TRBV6-3; D is unresolved. This receptor was identified in a man in his late teens or twenties who had mild COVID-19 (a few samples of this study predate the infection). Cell type and time point are not known. CDR3 DNA sequence: TGTGCCAGCAGTTACGAGGGGCCCCAGCATTTT. Protein product: CASSYEGPQHF.